This T cell receptor beta chain was captured in a study of CD8+CD57+ T cells in acquired aplastic anemia. Study overall: Sorted CD4+ and CD8+ cells yielded DNA averaging around 3 ug. Whole-study findings and limits: Researchers reported that CD8+ Simpson's diversity was not significantly different in patients versus controls.

The sample holds one count of this clonotype. The antigen remains undetermined. Investigators profiled TCR beta VDJ and CDR3 from genomic DNA template. TCRdb recomputed calls from the reads with MiXCR, one row per CDR3 protein. Among some 92,000 distinct CDR3 sequences, 55% to 70% were seen once, and the ten largest hold roughly 60%. CD8+CD57+ cell expansion had been shown by flow cytometry in patients chosen for sequencing. The receptor's source is a human donor with aplastic anemia. The sample consisted of sorted CD4+, CD8+, or CD8+CD57+ T cells (not recorded which) from PBMCs.

The CDR3 coding sequence is TGTGCCACCAGCAGAGCGGCGGACAGTGATCAGCCCCAGCATTTT. Its translation: CATSRAADSDQPQHF. The rearrangement links TRBV15 to TRBJ1-5; a weak D match, TRBD1 (6 bases). The CDR3 length is 15 residues. Germline loops: CDR1 LNHNV, CDR2 YYDKDF (reference sequence). V dropped 1 base and J dropped 5 bases, with 12 bases sitting between them.